The 27 T cell receptor beta chains below all came from one sample that was sequenced in a study of blood T cells in healthy people across ages. Alongside a J-beta primer mix, a sample-barcoded 5' primer served in a second PCR lasting about 7 to 12 cycles. A single record per CDR3 protein comes from TCRdb applying MiXCR to the 5' RACE reads. The repertoire holds 650,000 to 900,000 distinct CDR3 sequences, with about 62% as singletons. Sequencing was performed on blood. Source of these receptors: a man aged 25 to 40 in good health.

To note about this clonotype: At one end the junction does not follow the germline gene, possibly because of a read error. This chain uses TRBV7-8 with TRBJ2-6; D ambiguous. This CDR3 comprises 14 residues. Germline V gives CDR1 SGHVS, CDR2 FQNEAQ. CDR3 in amino acids: CAGSIGAGANVLTF. CDR3 nucleotide sequence: TGTGCCGGCAGCATTGGGGCTGGGGCCAACGTCCTGACTTTC.

This clonotype showed up just a few times. This chain links TRBV12-3 or TRBV12-4 with TRBJ2-7; D possibly corresponds to TRBD1 (6 bases). V was clipped by 6 bases and J by 4 bases, with 13 bases between them. The CDR3 length is 13 residues. The chain's CDR3 is CASSTGTPYEQYF. CDR3 in DNA: TGTGCCAGCAGCACCGGGACACCATACGAGCAGTACTTC.

In this sample, this clonotype turned up a few times. The J gene is TRBJ1-5, the V gene TRBV20-1; D is undetermined. V lost 1 base, J lost 3 bases, and 10 bases lay in between. Germline values: CDR1 DFQATT, CDR2 SNEGSKA (reference sequence). The CDR3 is made up of 14 amino acids. CDR3 coding DNA: TGCAGTGCTAGAGTTCCGGGCCCCAATCAGCCCCAGCATTTT. This codes for CSARVPGPNQPQHF.

This clonotype occurred once. The rearrangement joins TRBV4-2 to TRBJ1-2, with TRBD1 identical over 7 bases. The germline V gene has CDR1 LGHNA and CDR2 YNFKEQ. The CDR3 consists of 15 residues. V lost 1 base and J lost 4; bases outside the gene matches: 6. The CDR3 region is CASSQAGTEGYGYTF. DNA of the CDR3: TGTGCCAGCAGCCAAGCAGGGACAGAAGGCTATGGCTACACCTTC.

The genes are TRBV6-2 or TRBV6-3 and TRBJ2-1, with TRBD1 matching 7 bases. The J call is uncertain, as TRBJ2-7 better fits the DNA end. The germline gives CDR1 MNHEY, CDR2 SVGEGT. There are 16 residues in the CDR3. The CDR3 region has the DNA TGTGCCAGCAGTGGCGGACAGGTGAGCTCCTACAATGAGCAGTACTTC. Translated, it gives CASSGGQVSSYNEQYF.

This sequence joins TRBV15 and TRBJ1-2, with TRBD1 matching over 8 bases. CDR3 length: 14 amino acids. Germline CDR1 is LNHNV and CDR2 is YYDKDF (reference sequence). V gave up 3 bases and J gave up 8 bases; unmatched junction bases: 8. The CDR3 is CATSRPGQGSGYTF. The CDR3 region has the DNA TGTGCCACCAGCAGGCCCGGACAGGGCTCCGGCTACACCTTC.

The chain carries TRBV28 and TRBJ2-3, with TRBD2 matching 7 bases. Germline lookup yields CDR1 MDHEN and CDR2 SYDVKM. V gave up 3 bases and J gave up 7 bases; unmatched junction bases: 13. The CDR3 sequence is 16 residues long. CDR3 nucleotide sequence: TGTGCCAGCAGTTTTAATAGCGGGTTGCCTGTGAATACGCAGTATTTT. It translates to CASSFNSGLPVNTQYF.

This clonotype has a single count. The rearrangement uses TRBV4-3 and TRBJ2-1; 12 bases fit TRBD2. The germline gives CDR1 LGHNA, CDR2 YSLEER. The V and J ends lost 0 bases and 8 bases, in that order; junction bases with no gene match: 11. The CDR3 contains 18 residues. The CDR3 DNA reads TGCGCCAGCAGCCAAGATTCCCTAGCGGGGGGGATTTACGATGAGCAGTTCTTC. It specifies CASSQDSLAGGIYDEQFF.

This sequence joins TRBV7-3 and TRBJ1-6, with 9 bases fitting TRBD1. Germline V gene lookup returns CDR1 SGHTA and CDR2 FQGTGA. With 5 bases clipped from V and 5 bases from J, the junction kept 4 bases outside the gene matches. The CDR3 runs to 15 residues. The CDR3 DNA follows: TGTGCCAGCAGCAAGACAGGGGGACATAATTCACCCCTCCACTTT. It is translated as CASSKTGGHNSPLHF.

The chain links TRBV25-1 to TRBJ2-5; 14 nucleotides match TRBD2. Trimming took 7 bases from V and 5 from J; bases not matched to a gene: 6. CDR1 and CDR2 from the germline V gene are MGHDK and SYGVNS. The CDR3 covers 15 residues. CDR3 residues: CASKRTSGGLETQYF. DNA of the CDR3: TGTGCCAGCAAGAGGACTAGCGGGGGGTTGGAGACCCAGTACTTC.

The V and J genes are TRBV7-9 and TRBJ2-5, with TRBD1 matching 9 bases. The CDR3 length is 11 residues. Unmatched junction bases numbered 5, after V lost 5 bases and J lost 13 bases. CDR1 and CDR2 from the germline V gene are SEHNR and FQNEAQ (reference sequence). The CDR3 region is CASSPGTGLYF. CDR3 sequence (DNA): TGTGCCAGCAGCCCCGGGACAGGGCTGTACTTC.

The chain employs TRBV20-1 and TRBJ2-5; D is perhaps TRBD1 or TRBD2 (5 bases each). The CDR3 consists of 17 residues. V lost 3 bases and J 0 bases, leaving 20 bases between the germline ends. Germline values: CDR1 DFQATT, CDR2 SNEGSKA (reference sequence). The CDR3 reads CSARGPASGTYQETQYF. CDR3 DNA: TGCAGTGCTAGGGGTCCAGCCTCCGGGACGTACCAAGAGACCCAGTACTTC.

This clonotype was detected only a few times. V gene TRBV7-2 combines with J gene TRBJ1-2, with a tentative D call TRBD1 (6 bases). The V end lost 7 bases, the J end lost 6 bases, and 18 bases lay between the germline ends. This CDR3 spans 14 amino acids. The germline gives CDR1 SGHTA, CDR2 FQGNSA. CDR3 region: CASTGGGLLNGYTF. The CDR3 bases are TGTGCCAGCACCGGCGGGGGCTTACTCAATGGCTACACCTTC.

There are a few counts of this clonotype. This chain joins TRBV27 and TRBJ1-2; D ambiguous. The CDR3 extends over 12 amino acids. Germline CDR1 is MNHEY and CDR2 is SMNVEV (reference sequence). Trimming left V 9 bases short and J 2 bases short, with 10 bases between. The DNA of the CDR3 is TGTGCCAGTGGAAAATCCAACTATGGCTACACCTTC. It translates to CASGKSNYGYTF.

The rearrangement links TRBV29-1 to TRBJ1-2, with TRBD1 matching over 10 bases. This CDR3 has 12 amino acids. Germline-derived CDR1 and CDR2 are SQVTM and ANQGSEA. Losses at the gene ends were 3 bases for V and 8 bases for J; bases not matched to a gene: 3. The CDR3: CSVDDRGLGYTF. The CDR3 nucleotides read TGCAGCGTTGACGACAGGGGGCTGGGCTACACCTTC.

The CDR3 sequence is CASRTSGDTYNEQFF. CDR3 DNA sequence: TGCGCCAGCAGGACATCAGGGGACACCTACAATGAGCAGTTCTTC. The rearrangement uses TRBV5-1 and TRBJ2-1, with D maybe TRBD1 (6 bases). Germline lookup yields CDR1 SGHRS and CDR2 YFSETQ. Trimming removed 5 bases from V and 2 bases from J, with 14 bases in between. CDR3 length equals 15 residues.

In this sample, this clonotype turned up once. The chain couples TRBV3-1 to TRBJ2-2; 8 bases agree with TRBD2. J gave up 0 bases and V 3 bases, and 3 bases lay outside the gene matches. The germline CDR1 and CDR2 sequences are LGHDT and YNNKEL (reference sequence). The CDR3 sequence is 16 residues long. For the CDR3, the DNA is TGTGCCAGCAGCCAGAGCGGGGGTCCGAACACCGGGGAGCTGTTTTTT. It codes for CASSQSGGPNTGELFF.

This clonotype was counted many times. The chain combines TRBV14 with TRBJ2-1; tentatively, D is TRBD2 (6 bases). This CDR3 contains 15 residues. Germline V gives CDR1 SGHDN, CDR2 FVKESK. V lost 4 bases and J lost 6, with 16 bases in between. The CDR3 loop is CASSPPGGTSNEQFF. The CDR3 DNA reads as TGTGCCAGCAGCCCGCCTGGAGGGACTTCCAATGAGCAGTTCTTC.

The chain joins TRBV12-3 or TRBV12-4 to TRBJ2-5; D may be TRBD1 (5 bases). The CDR3 contains 14 residues. Trimming removed 4 bases from V and 2 bases from J, with 11 bases in between. CDR3 nucleotide sequence: TGTGCCAGCAGTTCTTCCCAGGGTCAAGAGACCCAGTACTTC. Amino acid sequence: CASSSSQGQETQYF.

This chain connects TRBV28 to TRBJ2-5, with TRBD2 matching over 8 bases. CDR3 length equals 15 residues. V was clipped by 6 bases and J by 2 bases; unmatched bases: 8. CDR1 and CDR2 (germline): MDHEN, SYDVKM. The CDR3: CASRPAGVGQETQYF. In nucleotides, the CDR3 is TGTGCCAGCAGGCCAGCGGGGGTGGGTCAAGAGACCCAGTACTTC.

The chain links TRBV5-1 to TRBJ2-3; D is possibly TRBD1 (6 bases). The CDR3 runs to 15 residues. V was pared by 4 bases and J by 8 bases, with 20 bases between. Germline lookup yields CDR1 SGHRS and CDR2 YFSETQ. This chain's CDR3 is CASSPLGFSQGTQYF. CDR3 sequence (DNA): TGCGCCAGCAGCCCCCTTGGTTTTTCACAGGGTACGCAGTATTTT.

This clonotype came up once. The chain carries TRBV11-1 and TRBJ2-5; 10 bases match TRBD2. The CDR3 loop spans 14 amino acids. With V trimmed by 8 bases and J by 5 bases, 8 bases remained unmatched. Germline CDR1 is SGHAT and CDR2 is FQDESV (reference sequence). CDR3 in amino acids: CASRASGSHETQYF. DNA for the CDR3: TGTGCCAGCCGGGCTAGCGGGAGTCATGAGACCCAGTACTTC.

Only a few counts were recorded for this clonotype. The chain has TRBV6-2 or TRBV6-3 and TRBJ1-2, with a weak D call TRBD1 (5 bases). This CDR3 is built from 14 residues. The germline gives CDR1 MNHEY, CDR2 SVGEGT. Between the trimmed V and J ends, which lost 6 bases and 6 bases, there was a span of 17 bases. Written as DNA, the CDR3 is TGTGCCAGCAGAACCCTAGTCGCGGGGCATGGCTACACCTTC. Its translation is CASRTLVAGHGYTF.

CDR3 region: CASSLQNMEQFF. The CDR3 DNA reads TGTGCCAGCAGTTTACAAAACATGGAGCAGTTCTTC. The chain is built from TRBV28 and TRBJ2-1; D unclear. This CDR3 is built from 12 residues. Trimming took 2 bases from V and 10 from J, leaving 9 bases between them. The germline V gene has CDR1 MDHEN and CDR2 SYDVKM.

In the case of this clonotype: One end of the junction varies from germline; a read error may be responsible. The J gene is TRBJ1-3, the V gene TRBV7-9; D not resolved. CDR3 size: 14 residues. Germline V CDR1 and CDR2: SEHNR, FQNEAQ (reference sequence). The CDR3 loop reads CASSLGASGNTTYF. As DNA, the CDR3 is TGTGCCAGCAGCTTAGGTGCCTCTGGAAACACCACATATTTT. The complete variable domain, with remaining parts taken from reference TRBV7-9 and TRBJ1-3, reads DTGVSQNPRHKITKRGQNVTFRCDPISEHNRLYWYRQTLGQGPEFLTYFQNEAQLEKSRLLSDRFSAERPKGSFSTLEIQRTEQGDSAMYLCASSLGASGNTTYFGEGSWLTVV.

This clonotype has just one count. Possible read error: a much larger clone is one base away. This rearrangement joins TRBV5-1 to TRBJ2-5; TRBD2 matches at 8 bases. The J call may be mistaken, given a closer DNA end match to TRBJ2-7. CDR3 size: 14 residues. Germline values: CDR1 SGHRS, CDR2 YFSETQ. CDR3 nucleotides: TGCGCCAGCAGCGTTGTCAGCGGGGGTACCGAGCAGTACTTC. This gives the protein CASSVVSGGTEQYF.

This clonotype has only a few counts. The rearrangement uses TRBV12-3 or TRBV12-4 and TRBJ2-1, with D uncertain. CDR3 length: 12 residues. Trimming took 5 bases from V and 7 from J, leaving 9 bases between them. The CDR3 region has the DNA TGTGCCAGCAGTCCGGACGCAAATGAGCAGTTCTTC. It encodes CASSPDANEQFF.